This is a list of T cell receptor beta chains from one sample in a study of neurological immune-mediated disorders. TCRdb called the 5' RACE reads again in MiXCR, with one record for every CDR3 protein. The profile shows fewer than 50,000 distinct CDR3 sequences, roughly 13% of them singletons. Sequenced: PBMCs. These receptors all stem from a male donor with HTLV-1-associated myelopathy (HAM/TSP). The CDR3 runs from the conserved cysteine through the conserved F or W. D genes are given only for firm matches. Clone size is not always given. Where it is, it says once, few, many or a class for expanded clones.

>NA|TRBV7-9|TRBJ2-2|many
TGTGCCAGCAGCTTTGGTACCGGGGAGCTGTTTTTT
CASSFGTGELFF
>NA|TRBV3-1|TRBJ1-2|many
TGTGCCAGCAGCCAAGAAGCCAGGGGAAGGATGGGTGGCTACACCTTC
CASSQEARGRMGGYTF
>TRBD1|TRBV5-1|TRBJ1-1|many
TGCGCCAGCAGCGCAGACAGGGCCACTGAAGCTTTCTTT
CASSADRATEAFF
>TRBD2|TRBV3-1|TRBJ2-5|NA
TGTGCCAGCAGCCGGGGACTAGTCGGTGGAGAGACCCAGTACTTC
CASSRGLVGGETQYF
>NA|TRBV7-2|TRBJ1-5|many
TGTGCCAGCAGCTTCGGGCAGGGGCTGAATCAGCCCCAGCATTTT
CASSFGQGLNQPQHF
>NA|TRBV5-1|TRBJ1-2|many
TGCGCCAGCAGCTTGGATGAGGGGAGCTATGGCTACACCTTC
CASSLDEGSYGYTF
>NA|TRBV20-1|TRBJ2-1|many
TGCAGTGAGGCCTCCTACAATGAGCAGTTCTTC
CSEASYNEQFF
>NA|TRBV3-1|TRBJ2-1|many
TGTGCCAGCAGCCAAGGGGGGATCTCCTACAATGAGCAGTTCTTC
CASSQGGISYNEQFF
>NA|TRBV20-1|TRBJ2-7|many
TGCAGTGCTAGAGATCTGAATTTTAGGGGCGAGCAGTACTTC
CSARDLNFRGEQYF
>NA|TRBV28|TRBJ2-2|many
TGTGCCAGCAGTTTACCAGGGCTCACCGGGGAGCTGTTTTTT
CASSLPGLTGELFF
>TRBD1|TRBV29-1|TRBJ2-7|many
TGCAGCGCCCAGGGGGTTGTGGACGAGCAGTACTTC
CSAQGVVDEQYF
>NA|TRBV5-1|TRBJ2-2|NA
TGCGCCAGCAGCCCCATGGGAGTCGCGAACACCGTGGAGCTGTTTTTT
CASSPMGVANTVELFF
>NA|TRBV5-1|TRBJ1-1|medium-sized
TGCGCCAGCACCGTGGACGGCGACACTGAAGCTTTCTTT
CASTVDGDTEAFF
>NA|TRBV12-3/TRBV12-4|TRBJ1-5|many
TGTGCCAGCAGAGGGGGTGGGAGCAATCAGCCCCAGCATTTT
CASRGGGSNQPQHF
>NA|TRBV10-3|TRBJ2-5|many
TGTGCCATCAGTGAGTCAGGGCACGCGGAGACCCAGTACTTC
CAISESGHAETQYF
>NA|TRBV29-1|TRBJ2-5|many
TGCAGCGTTGAACAGGGTCCGGAGACCCAGTACTTC
CSVEQGPETQYF
>NA|TRBV5-1|TRBJ2-3|many
TGCGCCAGCAGCCTCGGGGTGGGGACAGATACGCAGTATTTT
CASSLGVGTDTQYF
>NA|TRBV20-1|TRBJ1-1|many
TGCAGTTCCAGGCTGAACACTGAAGCTTTCTTT
CSSRLNTEAFF
>NA|TRBV20-1|TRBJ2-3|many
TGCAGTGCTAGACACCCCCCAACAGATACGCAGTATTTT
CSARHPPTDTQYF
>NA|TRBV7-6|TRBJ2-3|NA
TGTGCCAGCAACAAACTTAGGGGTTCTGAAGATACGCAGTATTTT
CASNKLRGSEDTQYF
>NA|TRBV6-2/TRBV6-3|TRBJ2-7|many
TGTGCCAGCACCAGGGCCTGGCGGGACGAGCAGTACTTC
CASTRAWRDEQYF
>NA|TRBV4-1|TRBJ2-5|many
TGCGCCAGCAGCCAAGATTCAGGGGTTCTAGAGACCCAGTACTTC
CASSQDSGVLETQYF
>NA|TRBV5-1|TRBJ2-1|many
TGCGCCAGCAGCCCTAACGGACAGGAGGGGCTCGAGCAGTTCTTC
CASSPNGQEGLEQFF
>TRBD1|TRBV7-6|TRBJ2-1|many
TGTGCCAGCAGCTTATCCTCCGGGACAGGGATGGGGCAGTTCTTC
CASSLSSGTGMGQFF
>TRBD1|TRBV29-1|TRBJ2-5|medium-sized
TGCAGCGTTGCCAGGGGGCAAGAGACCCAGTACTTC
CSVARGQETQYF
>NA|TRBV12-3/TRBV12-4|TRBJ2-3|many
TGTGCCAGCAGTTTAGCGGGGGCGGAAGATACGCAGTATTTT
CASSLAGAEDTQYF
>NA|TRBV25-1|TRBJ2-5|many
TGTGCCAGCAGTGTCTTAGGGCAGGTAAAAGAGACCCAGTACTTC
CASSVLGQVKETQYF
>TRBD1|TRBV5-1|TRBJ2-1|many
TGCGCCAGCAGCTTGGTGTGGGACAGACTCTACAATGAGCAGTTCTTC
CASSLVWDRLYNEQFF
>TRBD2|TRBV5-1|TRBJ2-3|many
TGCGCCAGCAGCACGACTAGCCGGATCACAGATACGCAGTATTTT
CASSTTSRITDTQYF
>NA|TRBV7-2|TRBJ2-7|many
TGTGCCAGCAGCTTAGCTCGATCCTACGAGCAGTACTTC
CASSLARSYEQYF
>NA|TRBV20-1|TRBJ1-5|many
TGCAGTGCTAGAGATCGGCAAACGGATCAGCCCCAGCATTTT
CSARDRQTDQPQHF
>NA|TRBV21-1|TRBJ1-3|many
TGTGCCATCCTAGGGGTGGTTTCCCTCTCTGGAAACACCATATATTTT
CAILGVVSLSGNTIYF
>NA|TRBV5-1|TRBJ1-4|NA
TGCGCCAGCAGCTCAGGAGGCGTGGAAAAACTGTTTTTT
CASSSGGVEKLFF
>NA|TRBV20-1|TRBJ2-1|many
TGCAGTGCGTCCCCCCCGAGAGATGAGCAGTTCTTC
CSASPPRDEQFF
>NA|TRBV20-1|TRBJ2-1|many
TGCAGTGGGGAGACAGCGACAATTTACAATGAGCAGTTCTTC
CSGETATIYNEQFF
>NA|TRBV11-3|TRBJ2-6|many
TGTGCCAGCAGCTTGGGGGGAACTGGGGCCAACGTCCTGACTTTC
CASSLGGTGANVLTF
>TRBD1|TRBV20-1|TRBJ1-5|many
TGCAGTGCCCAGACAGGGTACGATCAGCCCCAGCATTTT
CSAQTGYDQPQHF
>NA|TRBV20-1|TRBJ2-5|many
TGCAGTGCTAGAGATCCCCAGCGTGAGACCCAGTACTTC
CSARDPQRETQYF
>NA|TRBV5-1|TRBJ2-4|many
TGCGCCAGCAGCCTACCCGAACTAGCCAAAAACATTCAGTACTTC
CASSLPELAKNIQYF
>NA|TRBV5-1|TRBJ2-3|many
TGCGCCAGCAGCCCGGGAGCGGGTGATACGCAGTATTTT
CASSPGAGDTQYF
>TRBD2|TRBV5-1|TRBJ2-1|many
TGCGCCAGCAGCTCGGGACTAGCGGAGCTTGAGCAGTTCTTC
CASSSGLAELEQFF
>NA|TRBV6-5|TRBJ2-3|many
TGTGCCAGCAGTTACAGGAACCCCACAGATACGCAGTATTTT
CASSYRNPTDTQYF
>TRBD2|TRBV20-1|TRBJ2-7|many
TGCAGTGCCCCGGGACTAGCTCTCTACGAGCAGTACTTC
CSAPGLALYEQYF
>TRBD1|TRBV7-2|TRBJ2-2|few
TGTGCCAGCAGCCCCCGACAGGGAGCCACCGGGGAGCTGTTTTTT
CASSPRQGATGELFF
>TRBD1|TRBV7-2|TRBJ1-6|many
TGTGCCAGCAGCTCTGGGACAGTTAATTCACCCCTCCACTTT
CASSSGTVNSPLHF
>NA|TRBV28|TRBJ2-7|many
TGTGCCAGCGGACAGCTATCCTACGAGCAGTACTTC
CASGQLSYEQYF
>NA|TRBV20-1|TRBJ1-4|NA
TGCAGTGCTAGAACTCCCAGGGAGGGTGAAAAACTGTTTTTT
CSARTPREGEKLFF
>NA|TRBV7-9|TRBJ1-5|once
TGTGCCAGCAGGAATATCAGGGGCAGGGATAGCAATCAGCCCCAGCATTTT
CASRNIRGRDSNQPQHF
>NA|TRBV10-2|TRBJ2-7|many
TGCGCCAGCAGTGAGTCAGGGAGCTACGAGCAGTACTTC
CASSESGSYEQYF
>NA|TRBV6-5|TRBJ1-6|many
TGTGCCAGCAATCAAGGGCAGGGTCTAAATTCACCCCTCCACTTT
CASNQGQGLNSPLHF